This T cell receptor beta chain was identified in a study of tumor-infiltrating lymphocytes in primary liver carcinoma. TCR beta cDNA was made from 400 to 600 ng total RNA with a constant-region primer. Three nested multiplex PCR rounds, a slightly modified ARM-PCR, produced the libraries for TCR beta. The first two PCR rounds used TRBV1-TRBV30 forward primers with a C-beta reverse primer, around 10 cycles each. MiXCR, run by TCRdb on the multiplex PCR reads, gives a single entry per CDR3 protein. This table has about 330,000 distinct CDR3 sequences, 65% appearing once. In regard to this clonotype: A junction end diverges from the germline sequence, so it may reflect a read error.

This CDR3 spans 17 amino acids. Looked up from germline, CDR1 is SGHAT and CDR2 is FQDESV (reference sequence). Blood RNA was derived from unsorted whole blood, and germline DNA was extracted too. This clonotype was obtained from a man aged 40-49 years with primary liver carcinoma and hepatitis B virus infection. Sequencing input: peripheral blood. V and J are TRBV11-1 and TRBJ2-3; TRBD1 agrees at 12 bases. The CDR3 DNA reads TGTGCCAGTAGCTTAGAAGGTTTGGGACAGGGGGCAAGTACGCAGTATTTT. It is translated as CASSLEGLGQGASTQYF.